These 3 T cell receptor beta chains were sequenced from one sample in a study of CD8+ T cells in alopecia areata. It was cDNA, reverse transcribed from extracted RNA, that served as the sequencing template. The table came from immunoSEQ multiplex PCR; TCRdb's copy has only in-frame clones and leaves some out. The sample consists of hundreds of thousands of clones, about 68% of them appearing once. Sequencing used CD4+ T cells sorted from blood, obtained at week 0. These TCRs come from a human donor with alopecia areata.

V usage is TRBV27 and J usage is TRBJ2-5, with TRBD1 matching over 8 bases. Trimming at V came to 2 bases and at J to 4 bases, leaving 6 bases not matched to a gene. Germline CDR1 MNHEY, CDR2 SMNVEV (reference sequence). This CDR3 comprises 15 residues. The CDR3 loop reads CASSLRPTGVETQYF. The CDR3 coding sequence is TGTGCCAGCAGTTTAAGACCGACAGGGGTAGAGACCCAGTACTTC.

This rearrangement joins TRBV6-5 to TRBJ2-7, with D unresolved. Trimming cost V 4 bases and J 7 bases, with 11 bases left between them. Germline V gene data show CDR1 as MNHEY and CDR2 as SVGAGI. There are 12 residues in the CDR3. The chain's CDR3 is CASSSSLTEQYF. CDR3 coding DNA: TGTGCCAGCAGTTCCTCACTGACAGAGCAGTACTTC.

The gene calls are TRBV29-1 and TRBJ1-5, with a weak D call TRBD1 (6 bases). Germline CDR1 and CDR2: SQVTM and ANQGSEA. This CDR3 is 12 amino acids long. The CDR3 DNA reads TGCACCGACGGGGGGGCAGGTCAGCCCCAGCATTTT. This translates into CTDGGAGQPQHF. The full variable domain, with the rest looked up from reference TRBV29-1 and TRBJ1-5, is SAVISQKPSRDICQRGTSLTIQCQVDSQVTMMFWYRQQPGQSLTLIATANQGSEATYESGFVIDKFPISRPNLTFSTLTVSNMSPEDSSIYLCTDGGAGQPQHFGDGTRLSIL.